The 4 T cell receptor beta chains given below trace back to one sample, sequenced in a study of monozygotic twins with inflammatory bowel disease. TCRdb reprocessed the 5' RACE reads, keeping one entry per CDR3 protein, no DNA. The table lists under 200,000 distinct CDR3 sequences. The sample was blood. The receptors derive from a human donor with ulcerative colitis or Crohn's disease, or a healthy co-twin of an affected twin (not recorded which).

This chain links TRBV6-2 or TRBV6-3 with TRBJ2-7; TCRdb's D call of TRBD2 is untestable without DNA. This CDR3 has 13 amino acids. Germline loops: CDR1 MNHEY, CDR2 SVGEGT. This CDR3 reads CASGSWVEYEQYF.

The CDR3 sequence: CATRYRNEQFF. This chain uses TRBV24-1 with TRBJ2-1; TCRdb names TRBD1, which stays unverified in the absence of DNA. This CDR3 contains 11 residues. CDR1 is KGHDR, CDR2 SFDVKD, per germline.

The chain is built from TRBV2 and TRBJ2-2; checking the TCRdb D call of TRBD2 is not possible without DNA. Germline V gene sequence: CDR1 SNHLY, CDR2 FYNNEI. CDR3 length: 15 amino acids. The CDR3 is CAIVEGASNTGELFF. The whole variable domain, filled in from reference TRBV2 and TRBJ2-2, reads EPEVTQTPSHQVTQMGQEVILRCVPISNHLYFYWYRQILGQKVEFLVSFYNNEISEKSEIFDDQFSVERPDGSNFTLKIRSTKLEDSAMYFCAIVEGASNTGELFFGEGSRLTVL.

V usage is TRBV5-5 and J usage is TRBJ2-1; TCRdb reports TRBD2, a call that lacks DNA to check it against. The V gene's germline CDR1 is SGHKS and CDR2 YYEKEE (reference sequence). This CDR3 has 14 residues. The CDR3 sequence: CASSLLTSGDEQLF.